The rows below give T cell receptor beta chains drawn from one sample of a study of regulatory T cells in long-lasting Graves disease. MiXCR, run by TCRdb on the multiplex PCR reads, gives a single entry per CDR3 protein. This table has a few hundred thousand distinct CDR3 sequences, roughly 15% appearing once. The same sample was also studied in work on T cells in Graves' hyperthyroidism and ophthalmopathy.

The input for sequencing was peripheral blood mononuclear cells (PBMCs), taken at new diagnosis, from a patient treated with antithyroid drugs. These receptors all stem from a woman aged 40 to 50 with Graves disease. The CDR3 runs from the conserved cysteine through the conserved F or W. Fields, in order: clone size, J gene, CDR3 length, V gene, D gene, CDR3 protein, CDR3 DNA. A D gene is named only where the DNA matches it firmly. Clone size is stated in some rows and not others, as once, few, many or a class when expanded.

clone_size: many
j_call: TRBJ2-5
cdr3_length: 12
v_call: TRBV28
d_call: NA
cdr3_aa: CASRRQPETQYF
cdr3_nt: TGTGCCAGCAGAAGACAGCCAGAGACCCAGTACTTC

clone_size: many
j_call: TRBJ1-1
cdr3_length: 14
v_call: TRBV12-3/TRBV12-4
d_call: NA
cdr3_aa: CASSLAAREGRAFF
cdr3_nt: TGTGCCAGCAGTTTAGCTGCCCGGGAGGGTAGAGCTTTCTTT

clone_size: NA
j_call: TRBJ1-2
cdr3_length: 12
v_call: TRBV30
d_call: NA
cdr3_aa: CALGKGWNGYTF
cdr3_nt: TGTGCCCTAGGCAAGGGCTGGAATGGCTACACCTTC

clone_size: many
j_call: TRBJ2-5
cdr3_length: 15
v_call: TRBV28
d_call: NA
cdr3_aa: CASSQHRPPEETQYF
cdr3_nt: TGTGCCAGCAGCCAACACCGGCCGCCTGAAGAGACCCAGTACTTC

clone_size: many
j_call: TRBJ2-2
cdr3_length: 12
v_call: TRBV12-3/TRBV12-4
d_call: NA
cdr3_aa: CASSLGTGELFF
cdr3_nt: TGTGCCAGCAGTTTAGGGACAGGGGAGCTGTTTTTT

clone_size: many
j_call: TRBJ2-1
cdr3_length: 17
v_call: TRBV20-1
d_call: NA
cdr3_aa: CSARFSRDSVPYNEQFF
cdr3_nt: TGCAGTGCTAGATTTTCCCGGGACTCCGTACCCTACAATGAGCAGTTCTTC

clone_size: many
j_call: TRBJ2-3
cdr3_length: 15
v_call: TRBV7-6
d_call: NA
cdr3_aa: CASSLVGDDTDTQYF
cdr3_nt: TGTGCCAGCAGCTTAGTGGGGGACGACACAGATACGCAGTATTTT

clone_size: many
j_call: TRBJ1-2
cdr3_length: 14
v_call: TRBV10-3
d_call: TRBD1
cdr3_aa: CAISAGTANYGYTF
cdr3_nt: TGTGCCATCAGTGCCGGGACAGCTAACTATGGCTACACCTTC

clone_size: NA
j_call: TRBJ2-7
cdr3_length: 16
v_call: TRBV12-3/TRBV12-4
d_call: NA
cdr3_aa: CASSFSPEGGIYEQYF
cdr3_nt: TGTGCCAGCAGTTTTTCCCCCGAGGGGGGGATATACGAGCAGTACTTC

clone_size: many
j_call: TRBJ2-5
cdr3_length: 14
v_call: TRBV18
d_call: NA
cdr3_aa: CASSPRHGQETQYF
cdr3_nt: TGTGCCAGCTCACCCAGACACGGACAAGAGACCCAGTACTTC

clone_size: NA
j_call: TRBJ2-1
cdr3_length: 15
v_call: TRBV3-1
d_call: TRBD1
cdr3_aa: CASSQDGTGANEQFF
cdr3_nt: TGTGCCAGCAGCCAAGACGGGACAGGGGCCAATGAGCAGTTCTTC

clone_size: NA
j_call: TRBJ2-5
cdr3_length: 15
v_call: TRBV5-1
d_call: TRBD1
cdr3_aa: CASSLGTGMQETQYF
cdr3_nt: TGCGCCAGCAGCTTGGGGACAGGGATGCAAGAGACCCAGTACTTC

clone_size: many
j_call: TRBJ2-5
cdr3_length: 13
v_call: TRBV28
d_call: NA
cdr3_aa: CASSFGVGETQYF
cdr3_nt: TGTGCCAGCAGTTTCGGGGTAGGCGAGACCCAGTACTTC

clone_size: NA
j_call: TRBJ2-2
cdr3_length: 14
v_call: TRBV3-1
d_call: NA
cdr3_aa: CASSQVVAAGELFF
cdr3_nt: TGTGCCAGCAGCCAAGTTGTAGCGGCCGGGGAGCTGTTTTTT

clone_size: NA
j_call: TRBJ2-5
cdr3_length: 15
v_call: TRBV12-5
d_call: NA
cdr3_aa: CASGSRFGGSETQYF
cdr3_nt: TGTGCTAGTGGTTCCAGGTTCGGGGGTTCTGAGACCCAGTACTTC

clone_size: many
j_call: TRBJ2-2
cdr3_length: 18
v_call: TRBV12-5
d_call: TRBD2
cdr3_aa: CASVATSGRNVNTGELFF
cdr3_nt: TGTGCTAGTGTCGCGACTAGCGGGAGGAACGTGAACACCGGGGAGCTGTTTTTT

clone_size: few
j_call: TRBJ2-7
cdr3_length: 17
v_call: TRBV11-2
d_call: NA
cdr3_aa: CASTGPPGHSNPYEQYF
cdr3_nt: TGTGCCAGTACGGGCCCCCCGGGACACTCTAACCCCTACGAGCAGTACTTC

clone_size: NA
j_call: TRBJ1-6
cdr3_length: 15
v_call: TRBV11-2
d_call: NA
cdr3_aa: CASSPTGQDNSPLHF
cdr3_nt: TGTGCCAGCAGCCCCACGGGACAAGATAATTCACCCCTCCACTTT

clone_size: few
j_call: TRBJ1-4
cdr3_length: 16
v_call: TRBV6-4
d_call: NA
cdr3_aa: CASHLTGTATNEKLFF
cdr3_nt: TGTGCCAGCCACCTCACGGGGACCGCAACTAATGAAAAACTGTTTTTT

clone_size: NA
j_call: TRBJ2-3
cdr3_length: 19
v_call: TRBV4-1
d_call: TRBD2
cdr3_aa: CASSQAPGLAGSRTDTQYF
cdr3_nt: TGCGCCAGCAGCCAAGCTCCGGGACTAGCGGGATCCCGCACAGATACGCAGTATTTT